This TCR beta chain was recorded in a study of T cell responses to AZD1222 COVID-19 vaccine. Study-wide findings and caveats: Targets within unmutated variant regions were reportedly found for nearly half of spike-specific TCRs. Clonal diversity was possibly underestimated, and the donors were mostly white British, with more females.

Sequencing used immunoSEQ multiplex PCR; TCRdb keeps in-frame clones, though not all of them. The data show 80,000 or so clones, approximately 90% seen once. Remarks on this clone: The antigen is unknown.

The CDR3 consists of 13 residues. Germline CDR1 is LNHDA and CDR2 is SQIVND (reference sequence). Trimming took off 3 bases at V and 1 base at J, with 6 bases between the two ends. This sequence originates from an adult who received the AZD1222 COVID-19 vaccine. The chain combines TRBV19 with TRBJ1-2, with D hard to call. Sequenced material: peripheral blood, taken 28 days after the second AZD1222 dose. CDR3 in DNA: TGTGCCAGTAGTATCGAGGGTAACTATGGCTACACCTTC. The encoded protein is CASSIEGNYGYTF.